Sequencing of this TCR beta chain was carried out in a study of shared clonotypes between healthy human individuals. Trimming removed 2 bases at V and 7 bases at J, with 24 bases between. There are 17 residues in the CDR3. CDR1 and CDR2 (germline): MNHNS, SASEGT. Here immunoSEQ multiplex PCR was the method, and the copy in TCRdb shows in-frame clones only, minus some. Of about 1.4 million clones in the sample, 95% to 97% were seen once. Source material: naive CD4+ T cells sorted from blood. Subset denoted: CD45RA+ positively selected. This sequence was found in a man between 25 and 39 years old in good health. The rearrangement joins TRBV6-1 to TRBJ2-7, with a weak D call TRBD2 (6 bases). In DNA, the CDR3 is TGTGCCAGCAGTGAAAGTGCGGGCGGGACTCCACCTGAAGAGCAGTACTTC. It is translated as CASSESAGGTPPEEQYF.